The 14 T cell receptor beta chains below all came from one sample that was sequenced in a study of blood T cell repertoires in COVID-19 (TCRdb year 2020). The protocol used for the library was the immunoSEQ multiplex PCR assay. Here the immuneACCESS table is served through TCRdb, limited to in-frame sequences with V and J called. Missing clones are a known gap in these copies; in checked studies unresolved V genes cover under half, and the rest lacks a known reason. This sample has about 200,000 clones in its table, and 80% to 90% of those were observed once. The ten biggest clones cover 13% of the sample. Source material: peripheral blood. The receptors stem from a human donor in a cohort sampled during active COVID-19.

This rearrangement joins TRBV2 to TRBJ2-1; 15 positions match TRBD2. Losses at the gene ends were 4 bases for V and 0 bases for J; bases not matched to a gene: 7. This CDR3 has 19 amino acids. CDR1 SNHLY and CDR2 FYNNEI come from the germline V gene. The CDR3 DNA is TGTGCCAGCAGTGGACGGACTAGCGGGAGGGCGAGCTCCTACAATGAGCAGTTCTTC. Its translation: CASSGRTSGRASSYNEQFF.

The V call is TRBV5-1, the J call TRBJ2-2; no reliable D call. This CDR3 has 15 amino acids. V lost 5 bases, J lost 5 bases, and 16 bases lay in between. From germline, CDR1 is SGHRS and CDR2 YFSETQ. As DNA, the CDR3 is TGCGCCAGCAGATACCTATCGGGTGCGACCGGGGAGCTGTTTTTT. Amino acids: CASRYLSGATGELFF.

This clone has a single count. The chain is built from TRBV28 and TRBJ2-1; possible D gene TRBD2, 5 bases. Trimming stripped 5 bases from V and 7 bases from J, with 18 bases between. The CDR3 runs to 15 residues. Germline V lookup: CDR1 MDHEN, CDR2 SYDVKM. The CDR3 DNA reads TGTGCCAGCAGTGTCGAGCGGAGCGGAGGAAATGAGCAGTTCTTC. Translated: CASSVERSGGNEQFF.

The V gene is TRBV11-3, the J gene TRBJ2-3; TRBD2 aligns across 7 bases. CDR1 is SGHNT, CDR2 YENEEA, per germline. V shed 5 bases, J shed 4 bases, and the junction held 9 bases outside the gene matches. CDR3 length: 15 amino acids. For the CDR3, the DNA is TGTGCCAGCAGCCCCCTCGGTGGGGGGGCAGATACGCAGTATTTT. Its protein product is CASSPLGGGADTQYF.

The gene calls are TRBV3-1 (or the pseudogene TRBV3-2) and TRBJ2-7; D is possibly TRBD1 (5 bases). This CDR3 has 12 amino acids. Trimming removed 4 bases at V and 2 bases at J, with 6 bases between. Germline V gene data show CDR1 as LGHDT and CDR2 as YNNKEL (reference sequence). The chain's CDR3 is CASSRQTYEQYF. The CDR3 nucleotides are TGTGCCAGCAGCCGACAGACCTACGAGCAGTACTTC.

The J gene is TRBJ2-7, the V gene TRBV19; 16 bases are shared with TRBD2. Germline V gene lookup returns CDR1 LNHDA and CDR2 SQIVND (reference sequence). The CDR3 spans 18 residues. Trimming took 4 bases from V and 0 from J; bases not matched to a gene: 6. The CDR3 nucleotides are TGTGCCAGTAGTACGGCCGGGACTAGCGGGAGGGTCTCCTACGAGCAGTACTTC. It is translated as CASSTAGTSGRVSYEQYF.

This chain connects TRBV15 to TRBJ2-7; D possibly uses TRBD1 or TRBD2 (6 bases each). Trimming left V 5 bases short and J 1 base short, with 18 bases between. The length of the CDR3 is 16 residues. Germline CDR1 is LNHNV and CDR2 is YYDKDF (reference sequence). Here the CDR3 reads CATSGGGQGPSYEQYF. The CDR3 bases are TGTGCCACCAGCGGAGGGGGGCAGGGGCCATCCTACGAGCAGTACTTC.

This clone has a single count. The CDR3 DNA reads TGTGCCAGCTCACGAAGCGGGAGCTCCTACAATGAGCAGTTCTTC. Translated: CASSRSGSSYNEQFF. The chain joins TRBV18 to TRBJ2-1, with 8 positions matching TRBD2. Trimming cost V 4 bases and J 0 bases; bases outside gene matches: 2. Germline V lookup: CDR1 KGHSH, CDR2 LQKENI. The CDR3 loop spans 15 amino acids.

The CDR3 sequence: CASSLTQVNQPQHF. The CDR3 DNA reads as TGTGCCAGCAGCTTAACACAGGTCAATCAGCCCCAGCATTTT. The genes are TRBV11-2 and TRBJ1-5, with a weak D call TRBD1 (5 bases). The V gene lost 2 bases and the J gene lost 3 bases, with 8 bases spanning the gap. The CDR3 sequence is 14 residues long. CDR1 SGHAT and CDR2 FQNNGV come from the germline V gene.

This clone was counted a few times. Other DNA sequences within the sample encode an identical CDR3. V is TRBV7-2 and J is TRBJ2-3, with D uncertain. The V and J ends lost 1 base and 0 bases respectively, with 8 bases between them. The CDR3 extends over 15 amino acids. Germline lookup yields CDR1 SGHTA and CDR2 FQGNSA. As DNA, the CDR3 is TGTGCCAGCAGCTTAGAAGGAGTAAGCACAGATACGCAGTATTTT. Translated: CASSLEGVSTDTQYF.

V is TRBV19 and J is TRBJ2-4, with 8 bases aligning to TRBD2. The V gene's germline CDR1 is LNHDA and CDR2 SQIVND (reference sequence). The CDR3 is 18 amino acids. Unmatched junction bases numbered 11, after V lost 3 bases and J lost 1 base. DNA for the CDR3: TGTGCCAGTAGTATCACAACGCGGGGGGCGCCCGCCAAAAACATTCAGTACTTC. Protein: CASSITTRGAPAKNIQYF. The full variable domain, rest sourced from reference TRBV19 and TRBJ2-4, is DGGITQSPKYLFRKEGQNVTLSCEQNLNHDAMYWYRQDPGQGLRLIYYSQIVNDFQKGDIAEGYSVSREKKESFPLTVTSAQKNPTAFYLCASSITTRGAPAKNIQYFGAGTRLSVL.

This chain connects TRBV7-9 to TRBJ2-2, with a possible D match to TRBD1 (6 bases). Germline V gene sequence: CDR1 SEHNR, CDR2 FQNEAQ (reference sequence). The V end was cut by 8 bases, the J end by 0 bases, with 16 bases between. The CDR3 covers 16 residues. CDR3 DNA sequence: TGTGCCAGCCGCGAACCGGACAGACCGAACACCGGGGAGCTGTTTTTT. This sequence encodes CASREPDRPNTGELFF.

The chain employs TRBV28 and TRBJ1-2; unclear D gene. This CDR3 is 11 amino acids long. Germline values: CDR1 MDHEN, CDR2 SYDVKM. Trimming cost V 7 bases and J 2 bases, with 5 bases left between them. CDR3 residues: CASMGNYGYTF. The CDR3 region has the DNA TGTGCCAGCATGGGCAACTATGGCTACACCTTC.

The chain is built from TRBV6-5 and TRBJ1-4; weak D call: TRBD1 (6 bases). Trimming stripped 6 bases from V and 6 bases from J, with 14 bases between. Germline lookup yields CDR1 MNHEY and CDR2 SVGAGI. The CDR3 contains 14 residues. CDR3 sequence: CASRSTGSDEKLFF. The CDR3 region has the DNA TGTGCCAGCAGATCCACAGGGTCGGATGAAAAACTGTTTTTT.